These 15 T cell receptor beta chains share one sample of origin, sequenced in a study of blood T cell repertoires in COVID-19. Some clones are missing from TCRdb's copy, which holds only in-frame ones; the method was immunoSEQ multiplex PCR. The table has over 100,000 clones, 90% seen once. The specimen was peripheral blood. The source of these receptors is a human donor in a cohort sampled during active COVID-19.

The rearrangement uses TRBV5-1 and TRBJ2-5, with TRBD1 matching over 7 bases. The J segment lost 3 bases and the V segment lost 2 bases, leaving 16 bases of the junction unmatched. Germline assignment: CDR1 SGHRS and CDR2 YFSETQ. The CDR3 runs to 18 residues. The CDR3: CASSLIPPRGGGKETQYF. The CDR3 DNA sequence: TGCGCCAGCAGCTTAATCCCACCACGAGGGGGCGGAAAAGAGACCCAGTACTTC.

The chain carries TRBV5-6 and TRBJ2-7; 7 bases match TRBD2. The V gene end was trimmed by 5 bases and the J gene end by 7 bases; junction bases not matched to a gene: 6. The V gene's germline CDR1 is SGHDT and CDR2 YYEEEE. This CDR3 region has 12 residues. The CDR3 loop is CASRAGPGEQYF. CDR3 coding DNA: TGTGCCAGCAGAGCGGGACCCGGGGAGCAGTACTTC.

The J gene is TRBJ2-5, the V gene TRBV7-2; 11 bases match TRBD1. The CDR3 loop spans 16 amino acids. The V and J ends lost 0 bases and 2 bases, in that order; junction bases with no gene match: 2. CDR1 is SGHTA and CDR2 is FQGNSA in the germline V gene. The CDR3 sequence: CASSLAGTGGQETQYF. The CDR3 DNA reads TGTGCCAGCAGCTTAGCTGGGACAGGGGGTCAAGAGACCCAGTACTTC. The full variable domain, its missing parts supplied by reference TRBV7-2 and TRBJ2-5, is GAGVSQSPSNKVTEKGKDVELRCDPISGHTALYWYRQSLGQGLEFLIYFQGNSAPDKSGLPSDRFSAERTGGSVSTLTIQRTQQEDSAVYLCASSLAGTGGQETQYFGPGTRLLVL.

This rearrangement joins TRBV5-6 to TRBJ2-7; a weak D match, TRBD1 (6 bases). Trimming stripped 2 bases from V and 5 bases from J, with 11 bases between. The CDR3 consists of 13 residues. Germline V gives CDR1 SGHDT, CDR2 YYEEEE. CDR3 amino acids: CASSLGQTNEQYF. The CDR3 DNA reads as TGTGCCAGCAGCTTAGGACAGACCAACGAGCAGTACTTC.

The V gene is TRBV11-1, the J gene TRBJ1-6, with TRBD1 identical over 9 bases. V trimming: 2 bases; J trimming: 10 bases; junction bases outside the gene matches: 6. The CDR3 is made up of 15 amino acids. Germline values: CDR1 SGHAT, CDR2 FQDESV (reference sequence). The CDR3 loop is CASSLSTGGVSPLHF. In DNA, the CDR3 is TGTGCCAGCAGCTTAAGTACAGGGGGCGTCTCACCCCTCCACTTT.

The V and J genes are TRBV25-1 and TRBJ2-7, with 10 bases identical to TRBD1. J gave up 6 bases and V 6 bases, and 8 bases lay outside the gene matches. The germline V gene has CDR1 MGHDK and CDR2 SYGVNS. The CDR3 consists of 14 residues. This CDR3 reads CASRGRQGASEQYF. The CDR3 DNA sequence: TGTGCCAGCAGAGGCAGACAGGGGGCAAGCGAGCAGTACTTC.

DNA of the CDR3: TGCGCCAGCAGCCAAGTTTTCCCAGGGGCCTCTGGGGCCAACGTCCTGACTTTC. It translates to CASSQVFPGASGANVLTF. The chain combines TRBV4-1 with TRBJ2-6; TRBD1 is a possible D gene (6 bases). Between the trimmed V and J ends, which lost 1 base and 0 bases, there was a span of 13 bases. The CDR3 has 18 amino acids. Germline assignment: CDR1 MGHRA and CDR2 YSYEKL.

The chain recombines TRBV7-3 with TRBJ2-2; D uncertain. The CDR3 has 13 residues. Germline values: CDR1 SGHTA, CDR2 FQGTGA. The germline V and J ends were trimmed by 1 base and 7 bases, with 7 bases remaining between them. CDR3: CASSLRLRGELFF. The CDR3 DNA sequence: TGTGCCAGCAGCTTAAGGTTGCGCGGGGAGCTGTTTTTT.

The chain joins TRBV5-6 to TRBJ2-2, with 11 bases identical to TRBD2. J lost 7 bases, V lost 5 bases, and 16 bases had no gene match. This CDR3 has 18 residues. Germline CDR1 is SGHDT and CDR2 is YYEEEE. This chain's CDR3 is CASSSGLAASTGRGELFF. The CDR3 coding sequence is TGTGCCAGCAGTTCGGGACTAGCGGCTTCCACCGGGCGCGGGGAGCTGTTTTTT.

This sequence joins TRBV27 and TRBJ1-2; D ambiguous. The germline V and J ends were trimmed by 6 bases and 1 base, with 9 bases remaining between them. This CDR3 region has 13 residues. The germline V gene has CDR1 MNHEY and CDR2 SMNVEV (reference sequence). In DNA, the CDR3 is TGTGCCAGCAGGCTGACTTATAACTATGGCTACACCTTC. Its protein product is CASRLTYNYGYTF.

The rearrangement links TRBV10-3 to TRBJ1-1, with D perhaps matching TRBD1 (5 bases). V gave up 9 bases and J gave up 1 base, with 9 bases separating them. Looked up from germline, CDR1 is ENHRY and CDR2 is SYGVKD. This CDR3 comprises 12 residues. DNA for the CDR3: TGTGCCATTCGGGACTCGAACACTGAAGCTTTCTTT. It encodes CAIRDSNTEAFF.

This clone was observed a few times. The rearrangement joins TRBV27 to TRBJ2-5, with TRBD1 identical over 8 bases. Germline CDR1 MNHEY, CDR2 SMNVEV (reference sequence). This CDR3 contains 14 residues. Germline trimming cut 8 bases from V and 5 bases from J; bases unmatched to any gene: 10. The chain's CDR3 is CASSAPGGLETQYF. The CDR3, as DNA: TGTGCCAGCTCGGCGCCAGGGGGCCTCGAGACCCAGTACTTC.

The chain recombines TRBV11-2 with TRBJ2-7; possible D gene TRBD2, 6 bases. Trimming pared 3 bases from V and 5 bases from J, leaving 8 bases between. CDR3 length: 12 amino acids. Germline V gives CDR1 SGHAT, CDR2 FQNNGV. The CDR3 spells CASSFTGDEQYF. The CDR3 coding sequence is TGTGCCAGCAGCTTTACGGGGGACGAGCAGTACTTC.

This chain connects TRBV27 to TRBJ2-7; the match to TRBD1 covers 7 bases. The germline V gene encodes CDR1 MNHEY and CDR2 SMNVEV (reference sequence). The CDR3 is 15 amino acids. The V segment lost 3 bases and the J segment 1 base; nucleotides outside the gene matches: 6. The CDR3 protein is CASSLGWGQSYEQYF. The DNA for the CDR3 is TGTGCCAGCAGTTTGGGGTGGGGACAGTCCTACGAGCAGTACTTC.

Only one count was recorded for this clone. The chain recombines TRBV9 with TRBJ2-7; possible D gene TRBD2, 6 bases. The length of the CDR3 is 14 residues. Trimming shortened V by 0 bases and J by 0 bases, and 7 bases separated the two germline ends. The germline gives CDR1 SGDLS, CDR2 YYNGEE. CDR3 residues: CASSVGGDSYEQYF. DNA for the CDR3: TGTGCCAGCAGCGTAGGCGGGGACTCCTACGAGCAGTACTTC.